This T cell receptor (beta chain) was recovered during a study of neoadjuvant anti-PD-1 for oral cavity cancer. General observations from the study: Treg/Th17 ratio rose with pretreatment blood and fell with post-treatment tumor TCRbeta clonality.

Cohort: HPV-negative, locally advanced oral cavity squamous cell carcinoma patients. TCRdb keeps only in-frame clones here, not all; method: immunoSEQ multiplex PCR. The data contain about 15,000 clones, 55% to 75% of them singletons. Worth noting for this clone: Its antigen is not known.

In germline, CDR1 is LNHNV, CDR2 YYDKDF (reference sequence). J was trimmed by 4 bases and V by 0 bases; bases with no gene match: 7. This CDR3 is built from 17 residues. Sample: PBMCs, taken before nivolumab (anti-PD-1) treatment. J is TRBJ2-2 and V is TRBV15; 8 bases line up with TRBD2. This TCR derives from a person aged 35-79 years with oral cavity squamous cell carcinoma. The DNA for the CDR3 is TGTGCCACCAGCAGAGATCGGGGGGGTGTGGTCACCGGGGAGCTGTTTTTT. Its translation is CATSRDRGGVVTGELFF.